The 9 T cell receptor beta chains below were found in one sample sequenced in a study of human T cells and chemical hapten exposure. Time point in this sample: pre-sensitization, week 0. Treatment given: therapeutic diphenylcyclopropenone sensitization with weekly scalp DPC. TCRdb reanalysed the RACE reads using MiXCR and keeps one entry per CDR3 protein. Of about 260,000 distinct CDR3 sequences in the sample, about 9% were seen once. The input for sequencing was whole blood, taken in connection with sensitization to the hapten diphenylcyclopropenone (DPC). The receptors come from a woman in her 40s with alopecia areata. Some clones in this sample may be carry-over from other donors' samples.

This clonotype has more than one count but fewer than ten. The chain joins TRBV5-1 to TRBJ2-3; 9 bases line up with TRBD2. Germline assignment: CDR1 SGHRS and CDR2 YFSETQ. J was trimmed by 5 bases and V by 1 base; bases with no gene match: 8. This CDR3 has 16 residues. CDR3 loop: CASSLIGGRARDTQYF. For the CDR3, the DNA is TGCGCCAGCAGCTTGATCGGCGGGAGGGCCCGAGATACGCAGTATTTT.

V is TRBV4-2 and J is TRBJ2-2, with D possibly TRBD2 on 5 matching bases. Looked up from germline, CDR1 is LGHNA and CDR2 is YNFKEQ. The CDR3 consists of 15 residues. V was clipped by 3 bases and J by 2 bases, with 10 bases between them. The CDR3 region is CASSHPSGNTGELFF. CDR3 nucleotides: TGTGCCAGCAGCCATCCAAGCGGAAACACCGGGGAGCTGTTTTTT.

The chain carries TRBV7-2 and TRBJ2-1, with D hard to call. The CDR3 extends over 11 amino acids. Trimming cost V 1 base and J 12 bases, with 7 bases left between them. CDR1 and CDR2 from the germline V gene are SGHTA and FQGNSA. CDR3 sequence: CASSLGIMQFF. CDR3 in DNA: TGTGCCAGCAGCTTAGGGATTATGCAGTTCTTC.

The V call is TRBV15, the J call TRBJ2-5; D is ambiguous. Germline V gene data show CDR1 as LNHNV and CDR2 as YYDKDF (reference sequence). This CDR3 spans 15 amino acids. The V gene lost 0 bases and the J gene lost 2 bases, with 10 bases spanning the gap. This chain's CDR3 is CATSRDWTQQETQYF. The DNA for the CDR3 is TGTGCCACCAGCAGAGATTGGACCCAACAAGAGACCCAGTACTTC. Based on the CDR3 plus reference TRBV15 and TRBJ2-5, the full variable domain is DAMVIQNPRYQVTQFGKPVTLSCSQTLNHNVMYWYQQKSSQAPKLLFHYYDKDFNNEADTPDNFQSRRPNTSFCFLDIRSPGLGDTAMYLCATSRDWTQQETQYFGPGTRLLVL.

This chain joins TRBV6-5 and TRBJ2-7, with D uncertain. Germline V gene data show CDR1 as MNHEY and CDR2 as SVGAGI. The germline V and J ends were trimmed by 6 bases and 3 bases, with 12 bases remaining between them. This CDR3 is 13 amino acids long. Here the CDR3 reads CASRSTLSYEQYF. Written as DNA, the CDR3 is TGTGCCAGCAGGTCGACCCTTAGCTACGAGCAGTACTTC.

About this clonotype itself: This sequence may be a read error, since a much larger clone differs from it by one base. No conserved phenylalanine or tryptophan is present at the end of the CDR3, so a read error is the likely explanation. The chain carries TRBV7-2 and TRBJ2-3, with unresolved D. This CDR3 spans 11 amino acids. Germline V gene sequence: CDR1 SGHTA, CDR2 FQGNSA. V was cut by 6 bases and J by 6 bases, with 7 bases left in between. The chain's CDR3 is CASSRADTQYS. In DNA, the CDR3 is TGTGCCAGCAGTCGGGCCGATACGCAGTATTCT.

The gene calls are TRBV18 and TRBJ2-7, with D possibly being TRBD1 (6 bases). The CDR3 loop spans 15 amino acids. Germline CDR1 and CDR2: KGHSH and LQKENI. Trimming removed 2 bases at V and 0 bases at J, with 11 bases between. The CDR3 DNA reads TGTGCCAGCTCACCAGCCGCAGGGGCCTCCTACGAGCAGTACTTC. Its protein product is CASSPAAGASYEQYF.

This clonotype was counted only a few times. The chain is built from TRBV20-1 and TRBJ1-2; D may be TRBD1 (6 bases). The CDR3 runs to 13 residues. Germline V lookup: CDR1 DFQATT, CDR2 SNEGSKA (reference sequence). Trimming left V 4 bases short and J 6 bases short, with 15 bases between. CDR3 DNA: TGCAGTGCTACCAGGGGAATTGTCGATGGCTACACCTTC. The encoded protein is CSATRGIVDGYTF.

V usage is TRBV29-1 and J usage is TRBJ1-6; unclear D gene. CDR1 SQVTM and CDR2 ANQGSEA come from the germline V gene. CDR3 length equals 14 residues. V gave up 0 bases and J gave up 7 bases, with 10 bases separating them. As DNA, the CDR3 is TGCAGCGTTGAAGAGGGCGCAGCGAATTCACCCCTCCACTTT. This sequence encodes CSVEEGAANSPLHF.